This T cell receptor beta chain came from a study of OX40 agonist ivuxolimab in advanced cancers. Study at large: The group had a mean age of around 60 years, ranged from about 20 to 79, and was 82.7% male.

Libraries were prepared by immunoSEQ multiplex PCR; TCRdb keeps only in-frame clonotypes and omits some of them. The table records tens of thousands of clones, roughly 86% of them present only once. Specimen: CD4+ or CD8+ T cells sorted from blood, collected in a trial of the OX40 agonist ivuxolimab. This TCR derives from an adult with an advanced solid tumor such as melanoma, head and neck, liver or kidney cancer.

CDR3 DNA sequence: TGCGCCAGCAGCTTTCGGACTAGCGGGAGCCAAGAGACCCAGTACTTC. Translating gives CASSFRTSGSQETQYF. The rearrangement joins TRBV5-1 to TRBJ2-5, with 13 positions matching TRBD2. With 2 bases clipped from V and 1 base from J, the junction kept 2 bases outside the gene matches. Germline V gives CDR1 SGHRS, CDR2 YFSETQ. The CDR3 runs to 16 residues.